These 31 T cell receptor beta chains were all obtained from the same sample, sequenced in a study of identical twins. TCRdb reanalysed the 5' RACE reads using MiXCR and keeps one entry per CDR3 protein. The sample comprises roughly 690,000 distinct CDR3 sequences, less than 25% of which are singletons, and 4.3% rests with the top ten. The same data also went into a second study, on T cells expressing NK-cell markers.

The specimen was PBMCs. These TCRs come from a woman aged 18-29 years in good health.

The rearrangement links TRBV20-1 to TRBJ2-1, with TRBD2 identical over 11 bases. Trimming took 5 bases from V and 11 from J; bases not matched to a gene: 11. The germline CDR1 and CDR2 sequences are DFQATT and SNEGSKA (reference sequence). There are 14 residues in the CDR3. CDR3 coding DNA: TGCAGTGCTTATCCGGGACTAGCGGCCGGCCAGCAGTTCTTC. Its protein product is CSAYPGLAAGQQFF.

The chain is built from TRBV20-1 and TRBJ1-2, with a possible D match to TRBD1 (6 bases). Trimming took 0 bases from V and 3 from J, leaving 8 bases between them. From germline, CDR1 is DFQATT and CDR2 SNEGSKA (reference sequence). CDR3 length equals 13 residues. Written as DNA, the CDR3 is TGCAGTGCTAGAGAGCGACAGGACTATGGCTACACCTTC. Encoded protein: CSARERQDYGYTF.

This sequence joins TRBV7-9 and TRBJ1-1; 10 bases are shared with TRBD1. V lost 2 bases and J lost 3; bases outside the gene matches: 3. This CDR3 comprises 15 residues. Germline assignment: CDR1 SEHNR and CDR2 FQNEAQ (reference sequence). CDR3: CASSLPGTGDTEAFF. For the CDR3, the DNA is TGTGCCAGCAGCTTACCCGGGACAGGGGACACTGAAGCTTTCTTT.

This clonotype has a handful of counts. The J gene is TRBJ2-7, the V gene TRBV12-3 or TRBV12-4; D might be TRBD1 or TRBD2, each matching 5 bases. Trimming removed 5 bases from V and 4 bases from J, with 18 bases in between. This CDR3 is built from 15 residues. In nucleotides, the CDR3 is TGTGCCAGCAGTCTTAGCTGGGACCCCCCGTACGAGCAGTACTTC. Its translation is CASSLSWDPPYEQYF.

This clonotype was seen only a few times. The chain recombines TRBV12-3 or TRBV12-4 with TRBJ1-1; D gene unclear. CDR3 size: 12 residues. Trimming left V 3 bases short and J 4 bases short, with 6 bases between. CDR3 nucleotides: TGTGCCAGCAGTTTTGCCTTCACTGAAGCTTTCTTT. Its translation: CASSFAFTEAFF.

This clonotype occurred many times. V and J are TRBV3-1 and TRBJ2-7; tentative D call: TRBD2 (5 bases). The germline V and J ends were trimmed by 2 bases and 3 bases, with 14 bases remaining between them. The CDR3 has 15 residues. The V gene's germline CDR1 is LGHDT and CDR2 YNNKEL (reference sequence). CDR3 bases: TGTGCCAGCAGCCAAATCGCGGAGGCTCGCTACGAGCAGTACTTC. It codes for CASSQIAEARYEQYF.

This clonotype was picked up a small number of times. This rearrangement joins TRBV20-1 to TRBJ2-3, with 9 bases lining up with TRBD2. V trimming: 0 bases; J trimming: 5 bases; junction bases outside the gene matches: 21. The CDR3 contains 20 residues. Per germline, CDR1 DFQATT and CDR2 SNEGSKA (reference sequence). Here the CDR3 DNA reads TGCAGTGCTAGAGATACGGGGCTAGCGGGGTCCTCCCGAGGGGTAGATACGCAGTATTTT. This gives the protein CSARDTGLAGSSRGVDTQYF.

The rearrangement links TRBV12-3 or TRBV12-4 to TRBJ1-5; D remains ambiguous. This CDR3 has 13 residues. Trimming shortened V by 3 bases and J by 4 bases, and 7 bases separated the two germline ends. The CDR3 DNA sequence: TGTGCCAGCAGTTTTGCGGCGAATCAGCCCCAGCATTTT. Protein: CASSFAANQPQHF.

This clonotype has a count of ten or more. CDR3 residues: CASSWDDRVTEAFF. CDR3 sequence (DNA): TGTGCCAGCAGCTGGGATGATAGGGTCACTGAAGCTTTCTTT. V is TRBV11-3 and J is TRBJ1-1; no reliable D call. CDR3 length equals 14 residues. Germline values: CDR1 SGHNT, CDR2 YENEEA. The V gene lost 4 bases and the J gene lost 4 bases, with 13 bases spanning the gap.

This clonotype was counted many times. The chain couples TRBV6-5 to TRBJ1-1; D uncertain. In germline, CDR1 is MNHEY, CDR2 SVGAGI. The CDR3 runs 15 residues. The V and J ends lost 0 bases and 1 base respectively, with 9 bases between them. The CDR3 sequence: CASSYSRRENTEAFF. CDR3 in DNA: TGTGCCAGCAGTTACTCAAGAAGGGAGAACACTGAAGCTTTCTTT.

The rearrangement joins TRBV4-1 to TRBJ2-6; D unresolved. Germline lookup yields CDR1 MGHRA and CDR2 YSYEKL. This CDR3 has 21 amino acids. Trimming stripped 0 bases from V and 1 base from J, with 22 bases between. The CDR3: CASSQDPPRATPQSGANVLTF. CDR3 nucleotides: TGCGCCAGCAGCCAAGATCCGCCCCGGGCGACCCCCCAGTCTGGGGCCAACGTCCTGACTTTC.

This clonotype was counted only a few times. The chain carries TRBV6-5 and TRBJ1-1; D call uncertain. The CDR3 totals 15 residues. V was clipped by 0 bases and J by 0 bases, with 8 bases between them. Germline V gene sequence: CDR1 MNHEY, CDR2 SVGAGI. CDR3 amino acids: CASSYSGDLNTEAFF. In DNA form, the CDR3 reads TGTGCCAGCAGTTACTCTGGAGACCTGAACACTGAAGCTTTCTTT.

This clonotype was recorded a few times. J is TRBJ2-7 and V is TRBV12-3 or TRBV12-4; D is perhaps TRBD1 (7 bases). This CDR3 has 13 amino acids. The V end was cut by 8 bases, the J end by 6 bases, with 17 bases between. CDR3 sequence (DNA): TGTGCCAGCGGCGGGACAGCGTTATTCGAGCAGTACTTC. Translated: CASGGTALFEQYF.

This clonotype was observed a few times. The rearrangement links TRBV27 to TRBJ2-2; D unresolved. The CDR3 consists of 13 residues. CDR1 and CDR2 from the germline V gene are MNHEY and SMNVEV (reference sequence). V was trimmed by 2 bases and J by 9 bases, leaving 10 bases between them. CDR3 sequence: CASSLTPIRELFF. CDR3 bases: TGTGCCAGCAGTTTAACCCCCATCCGGGAGCTGTTTTTT.

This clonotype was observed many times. CDR3 protein: CASTTWDTEAFF. As DNA, the CDR3 is TGTGCCAGCACTACATGGGACACTGAAGCTTTCTTT. The chain employs TRBV12-3 or TRBV12-4 and TRBJ1-1; no clear D gene. CDR3 length: 12 amino acids. Deletions cut 7 bases from V and 3 bases from J, with 9 bases between.

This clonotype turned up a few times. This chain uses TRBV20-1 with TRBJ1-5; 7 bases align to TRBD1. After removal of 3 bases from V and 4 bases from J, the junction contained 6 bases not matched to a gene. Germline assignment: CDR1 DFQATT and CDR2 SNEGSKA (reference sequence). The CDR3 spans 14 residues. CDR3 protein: CSASRDRENQPQHF. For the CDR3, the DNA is TGCAGTGCTAGTAGAGACAGGGAGAATCAGCCCCAGCATTTT.

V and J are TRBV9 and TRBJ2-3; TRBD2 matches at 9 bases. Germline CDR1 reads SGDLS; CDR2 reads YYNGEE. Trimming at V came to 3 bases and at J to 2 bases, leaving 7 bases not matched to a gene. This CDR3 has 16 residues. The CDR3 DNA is TGTGCCAGCAGCGGAGAGAGCGGGGGGTACACAGATACGCAGTATTTT. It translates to CASSGESGGYTDTQYF.

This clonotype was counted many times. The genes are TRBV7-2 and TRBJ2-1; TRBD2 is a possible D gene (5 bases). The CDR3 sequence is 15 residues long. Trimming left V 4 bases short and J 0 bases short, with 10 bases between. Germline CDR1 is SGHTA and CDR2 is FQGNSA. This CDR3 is CASSSWESSYNEQFF. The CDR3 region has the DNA TGTGCCAGCAGCTCTTGGGAGAGCTCCTACAATGAGCAGTTCTTC.

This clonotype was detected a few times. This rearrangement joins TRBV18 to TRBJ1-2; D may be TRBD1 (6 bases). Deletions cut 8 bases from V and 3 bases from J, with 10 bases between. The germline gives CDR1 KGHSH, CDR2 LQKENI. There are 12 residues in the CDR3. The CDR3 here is CASGQSDYGYTF. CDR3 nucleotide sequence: TGTGCCAGCGGACAGTCAGACTATGGCTACACCTTC.

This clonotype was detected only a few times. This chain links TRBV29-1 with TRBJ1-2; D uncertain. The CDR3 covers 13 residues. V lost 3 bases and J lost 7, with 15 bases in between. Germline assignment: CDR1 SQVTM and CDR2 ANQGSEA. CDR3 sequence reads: CSVDVLNLGGYTF. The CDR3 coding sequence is TGCAGCGTTGATGTTTTAAACCTAGGTGGCTACACCTTC.

The CDR3 DNA is TGTGCCACCAAAGCTAGCGGAGACAATGAGCAGTTCTTC. Translating gives CATKASGDNEQFF. The J gene is TRBJ2-1, the V gene TRBV24-1; the match to TRBD2 covers 7 bases. This CDR3 has 13 residues. CDR1 KGHDR and CDR2 SFDVKD come from the germline V gene. Trimming cost V 8 bases and J 5 bases; bases outside gene matches: 5.

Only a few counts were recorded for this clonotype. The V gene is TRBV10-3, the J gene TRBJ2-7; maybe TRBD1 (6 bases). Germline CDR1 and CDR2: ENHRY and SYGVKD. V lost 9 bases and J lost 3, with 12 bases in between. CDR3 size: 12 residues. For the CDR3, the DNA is TGTGCCATTGACCGACAGGTCTACGAGCAGTACTTC. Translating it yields CAIDRQVYEQYF.

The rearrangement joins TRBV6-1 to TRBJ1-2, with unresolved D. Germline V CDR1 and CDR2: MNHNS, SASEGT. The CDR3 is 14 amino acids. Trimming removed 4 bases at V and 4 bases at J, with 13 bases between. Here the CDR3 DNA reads TGTGCCAGCAGTGCAAGACGGACCCCCTATGGCTACACCTTC. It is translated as CASSARRTPYGYTF.

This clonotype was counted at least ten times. As DNA, the CDR3 is TGCGCCAGCAGCTTGGCTCATGCAACTAATGAAAAACTGTTTTTT. This gives the protein CASSLAHATNEKLFF. The rearrangement links TRBV5-1 to TRBJ1-4; D not resolved. V was shortened by 0 bases and J by 0 bases, with 6 bases between the two germline ends. Germline V CDR1 and CDR2: SGHRS, YFSETQ. This CDR3 is 15 amino acids long. The full variable domain, in which reference TRBV5-1 and TRBJ1-4 provide the parts outside the CDR3, is KAGVTQTPRYLIKTRGQQVTLSCSPISGHRSVSWYQQTPGQGLQFLFEYFSETQRNKGNFPGRFSGRQFSNSRSEMNVSTLELGDSALYLCASSLAHATNEKLFFGSGTQLSVL.

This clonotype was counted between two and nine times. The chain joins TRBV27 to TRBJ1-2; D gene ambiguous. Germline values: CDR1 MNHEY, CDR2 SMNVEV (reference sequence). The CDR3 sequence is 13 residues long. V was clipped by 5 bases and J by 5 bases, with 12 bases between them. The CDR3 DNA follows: TGTGCCAGCAGTGGAGCACCGGGTTATGGCTACACCTTC. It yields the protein CASSGAPGYGYTF.

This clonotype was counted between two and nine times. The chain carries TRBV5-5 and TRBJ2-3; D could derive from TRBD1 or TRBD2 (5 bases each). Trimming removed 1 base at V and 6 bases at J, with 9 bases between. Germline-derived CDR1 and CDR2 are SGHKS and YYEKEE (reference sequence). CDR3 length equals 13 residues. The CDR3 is CASSLPGADTQYF. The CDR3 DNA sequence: TGTGCCAGCAGCTTGCCCGGGGCGGATACGCAGTATTTT. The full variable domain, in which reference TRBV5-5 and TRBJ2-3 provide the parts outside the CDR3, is DAGVTQSPTHLIKTRGQQVTLRCSPISGHKSVSWYQQVLGQGPQFIFQYYEKEERGRGNFPDRFSARQFPNYSSELNVNALLLGDSALYLCASSLPGADTQYFGPGTRLTVL.

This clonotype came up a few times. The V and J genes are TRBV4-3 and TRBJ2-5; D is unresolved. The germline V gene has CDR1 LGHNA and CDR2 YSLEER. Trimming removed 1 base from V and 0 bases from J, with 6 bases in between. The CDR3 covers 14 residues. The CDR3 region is CASSQVQHQETQYF. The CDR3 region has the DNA TGCGCCAGCAGCCAAGTCCAACACCAAGAGACCCAGTACTTC.

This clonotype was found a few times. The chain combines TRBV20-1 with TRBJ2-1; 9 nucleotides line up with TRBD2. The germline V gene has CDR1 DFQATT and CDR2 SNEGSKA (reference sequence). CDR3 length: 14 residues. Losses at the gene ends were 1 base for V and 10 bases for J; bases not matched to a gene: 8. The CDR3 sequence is CSARGGSGSFEQFF. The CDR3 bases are TGCAGTGCTAGAGGGGGTAGCGGGAGCTTCGAGCAGTTCTTC.

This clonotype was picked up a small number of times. Here the CDR3 reads CASSSSGTNTGELFF. CDR3 DNA: TGTGCCAGCAGCTCTAGCGGTACGAACACCGGGGAGCTGTTTTTT. This chain connects TRBV12-3 or TRBV12-4 to TRBJ2-2; 7 nucleotides agree with TRBD2. The trim removed 6 bases at V and 0 bases at J, leaving 4 bases unmatched. This CDR3 contains 15 residues.

CDR3 region: CASSQAGGNEETQYF. CDR3 DNA: TGTGCCAGCAGCCAAGCTGGAGGTAACGAAGAGACCCAGTACTTC. The rearrangement joins TRBV3-1 to TRBJ2-5; D possibly corresponds to TRBD2 (5 bases). V lost 1 base, J lost 3 bases, and 12 bases lay in between. This CDR3 is 15 amino acids long. Per the germline V gene, CDR1 is LGHDT and CDR2 is YNNKEL (reference sequence).

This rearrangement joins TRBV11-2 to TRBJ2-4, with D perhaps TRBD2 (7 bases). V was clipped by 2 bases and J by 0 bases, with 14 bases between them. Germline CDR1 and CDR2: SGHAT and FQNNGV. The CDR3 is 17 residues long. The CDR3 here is CASSLRGGEPAKNIQYF. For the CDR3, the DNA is TGTGCCAGCAGCTTACGAGGGGGGGAGCCAGCCAAAAACATTCAGTACTTC.